The sequence of this TCR beta chain was determined in a study of blood T cell repertoires in COVID-19. Profiled with immunoSEQ multiplex PCR; TCRdb holds only in-frame clones, not every one. This table holds hundreds of thousands of clones, around nine tenths found once. The V end was cut by 4 bases, the J end by 2 bases, with 15 bases between. Germline V CDR1 and CDR2: LGHDT, YNNKEL (reference sequence). CDR3 length: 15 amino acids. The sample consisted of peripheral blood. The chain uses TRBV3-1 (or the pseudogene TRBV3-2) and TRBJ2-7, with D possibly TRBD2 on 6 matching bases. The sequence came from a man between 65 and 85 years old with acute or convalescent COVID-19. CDR3 sequence reads: CASSPRGNPTYEQYF. The CDR3 DNA reads TGTGCCAGCAGCCCCCGGGGGAACCCAACCTACGAGCAGTACTTC.